This entry lists 22 T cell receptor beta chains sequenced from one sample in a study of human T cells and chemical hapten exposure. The time point denotes: pre-sensitization, week 0. Treatment here: therapeutic diphenylcyclopropenone sensitization with weekly scalp DPC. Using its own MiXCR run on the RACE reads, TCRdb lists one record per CDR3 protein. This table has 250,000 or so distinct CDR3 sequences, roughly 7.4% appearing once. The sequenced sample was whole blood, obtained in connection with sensitization to the hapten diphenylcyclopropenone (DPC). The receptor set was obtained from a young man with alopecia areata. Some clones in this sample may be carry-over from other donors' samples.

The CDR3 coding sequence is TGTGCCAGCAGACCGGGACAGGGGAGATATAACTATGGCTACACCTTC. Its translation: CASRPGQGRYNYGYTF. The V call is TRBV12-3 or TRBV12-4, the J call TRBJ1-2; 10 bases align to TRBD1. There are 16 residues in the CDR3. With 6 bases clipped from V and 1 base from J, the junction kept 8 bases outside the gene matches.

This clonotype was detected a few times. The chain is built from TRBV20-1 and TRBJ1-1; D uncertain. The CDR3 extends over 12 amino acids. V lost 7 bases and J 4 bases, leaving 13 bases between the germline ends. The germline V gene has CDR1 DFQATT and CDR2 SNEGSKA (reference sequence). CDR3 loop: CSVQTGSTEAFF. The CDR3 DNA reads TGCAGTGTCCAAACTGGGAGCACTGAAGCTTTCTTT.

The genes are TRBV28 and TRBJ2-1; the D gene is possibly TRBD2 (5 bases). Per germline, CDR1 MDHEN and CDR2 SYDVKM. Trimming cost V 3 bases and J 9 bases, with 21 bases left between them. The CDR3 is made up of 16 amino acids. The CDR3 here is CASSFHMGSYSPEQFF. Here the CDR3 DNA reads TGTGCCAGCAGTTTTCATATGGGGAGCTACAGCCCTGAGCAGTTCTTC.

The genes are TRBV9 and TRBJ2-1, with D tentatively TRBD1 or TRBD2 (5 bases each). The CDR3 sequence is 14 residues long. From germline, CDR1 is SGDLS and CDR2 YYNGEE. Trimming removed 0 bases from V and 6 bases from J, with 10 bases in between. CDR3 nucleotide sequence: TGTGCCAGCAGCGTAGGGGGGTCTCCCAATGAGCAGTTCTTC. This codes for CASSVGGSPNEQFF.

This clonotype showed up many times. The chain links TRBV10-3 to TRBJ1-4; a possible D gene is TRBD1 (5 bases). Germline V gives CDR1 ENHRY, CDR2 SYGVKD. Trimming took 8 bases from V and 5 from J, leaving 18 bases between them. This CDR3 has 15 residues. CDR3 sequence: CAIGAGTVQNEKLFF. Here the CDR3 DNA reads TGTGCCATCGGAGCAGGGACGGTCCAAAATGAAAAACTGTTTTTT.

This clonotype was detected only a few times. This chain joins TRBV6-5 and TRBJ2-1, with D perhaps matching TRBD2 (6 bases). V was pared by 4 bases and J by 8 bases, with 12 bases between. CDR1 and CDR2 from the germline V gene are MNHEY and SVGAGI. This CDR3 is 13 amino acids long. CDR3 region: CASSSRGSDEQFF. The CDR3 DNA follows: TGTGCCAGCAGTTCGCGGGGATCCGATGAGCAGTTCTTC.

The chain carries TRBV20-1 and TRBJ1-2; maybe TRBD1 (6 bases). The CDR3 contains 14 residues. Trimming removed 1 base from V and 1 base from J, with 10 bases in between. CDR1 DFQATT and CDR2 SNEGSKA come from the germline V gene (reference sequence). The CDR3 sequence is CSARGTELNYGYTF. CDR3 nucleotides: TGCAGTGCTAGAGGGACAGAACTTAACTATGGCTACACCTTC.

This clonotype was seen at least ten times. The V call is TRBV4-2, the J call TRBJ1-2, with D possibly TRBD1 on 5 matching bases. Trimming pared 2 bases from V and 4 bases from J, leaving 14 bases between. CDR1 and CDR2 (germline): LGHNA, YNFKEQ. This CDR3 spans 15 amino acids. The CDR3 protein is CASSQRAAGTYGYTF. The CDR3 DNA is TGTGCCAGCAGCCAAAGGGCCGCAGGGACCTATGGCTACACCTTC.

The chain links TRBV6-5 to TRBJ2-2; D is uncertain. CDR3 length equals 15 residues. The ends were cut back, 2 bases at V and 5 bases at J, with 12 bases in the middle. CDR1 is MNHEY, CDR2 SVGAGI, per germline. CDR3 in amino acids: CASSYGLTRTGELFF. In DNA, the CDR3 is TGTGCCAGCAGTTACGGCCTGACCCGGACCGGGGAGCTGTTTTTT.

This sequence joins TRBV6-5 and TRBJ2-7, with 9 bases fitting TRBD1. Trimming at V came to 6 bases and at J to 0 bases, leaving 18 bases not matched to a gene. Looked up from germline, CDR1 is MNHEY and CDR2 is SVGAGI. The CDR3 totals 19 residues. CDR3 in amino acids: CASRPGPGTGSSRSYEQYV. CDR3 in DNA: TGTGCCAGCAGGCCAGGTCCCGGGACAGGGTCCTCCCGCTCCTACGAGCAGTACGTC.

This clonotype came up a few times. J is TRBJ2-5 and V is TRBV4-2; D not resolved. The ends were cut back, 0 bases at V and 2 bases at J, with 7 bases in the middle. This CDR3 contains 14 residues. CDR1 is LGHNA, CDR2 YNFKEQ, per germline. The CDR3 DNA sequence: TGTGCCAGCAGCCAAGACACAGAACAAGAGACCCAGTACTTC. Translating gives CASSQDTEQETQYF.

This clonotype was found many times. The chain recombines TRBV6-5 with TRBJ2-7, with D possibly matching TRBD1 (6 bases). This CDR3 region has 13 residues. Trimming pared 5 bases from V and 3 bases from J, leaving 11 bases between. Germline loops: CDR1 MNHEY, CDR2 SVGAGI. CDR3 in amino acids: CASSPGEYYEQYF. CDR3 in DNA: TGTGCCAGCAGTCCAGGGGAGTACTACGAGCAGTACTTC.

Ten or more counts support this clonotype. This chain joins TRBV7-9 and TRBJ1-4; 8 bases align to TRBD1. Germline V gene sequence: CDR1 SEHNR, CDR2 FQNEAQ (reference sequence). The CDR3 sequence is 14 residues long. The trim removed 7 bases at V and 6 bases at J, leaving 7 bases unmatched. The CDR3 loop reads CASTFRGHDEKLFF. CDR3 nucleotides: TGTGCCAGCACCTTCAGGGGGCACGATGAAAAACTGTTTTTT.

This clonotype was counted a few times. This sequence joins TRBV4-3 and TRBJ2-5, with 9 positions matching TRBD2. Germline trimming cut 1 base from V and 7 bases from J; bases unmatched to any gene: 7. The germline V gene encodes CDR1 LGHNA and CDR2 YSLEER. The CDR3 runs 15 residues. Here the CDR3 DNA reads TGCGCCAGCAGCCAAGCTAGCGGGGTATTAGGGACCCAGTACTTC. Its translation: CASSQASGVLGTQYF.

CDR3 protein: CASSPAALVTDTQYF. CDR3 sequence (DNA): TGTGCCAGCAGCCCCGCGGCACTAGTGACAGATACGCAGTATTTT. The V call is TRBV11-2, the J call TRBJ2-3; tentative D call: TRBD2 (5 bases). Trimming pared 5 bases from V and 3 bases from J, leaving 15 bases between. This CDR3 contains 15 residues. Per germline, CDR1 SGHAT and CDR2 FQNNGV.

The rearrangement joins TRBV12-3 or TRBV12-4 to TRBJ2-1, with a possible D match to TRBD1 (6 bases). This CDR3 region has 14 residues. V gave up 4 bases and J gave up 5 bases, with 12 bases separating them. CDR3 DNA: TGTGCCAGCAGTTCGGGGACATATGACAATGAGCAGTTCTTC. Translation: CASSSGTYDNEQFF.

This clonotype was seen many times. The chain links TRBV7-2 to TRBJ2-5; unclear D gene. This CDR3 contains 14 residues. CDR1 is SGHTA, CDR2 FQGNSA, per germline. V lost 3 bases to trimming and J lost 1 base, with 9 bases between them. The CDR3 here is CASSFDPSQETQYF. The CDR3 DNA reads as TGTGCCAGCAGCTTTGACCCTTCCCAAGAGACCCAGTACTTC.

This clonotype was observed a few times. The CDR3 protein is CASSLVLGLAGTDTQYF. DNA of the CDR3: TGTGCCAGCAGCTTAGTGTTAGGACTAGCGGGCACAGATACGCAGTATTTT. The chain carries TRBV7-6 and TRBJ2-3; 10 bases agree with TRBD2. V gave up 1 base and J gave up 1 base; unmatched junction bases: 5. The CDR3 runs to 17 residues. Germline-derived CDR1 and CDR2 are SGHVS and FNYEAQ.

V gene TRBV7-2 combines with J gene TRBJ2-2; no clear D gene. Trimming stripped 2 bases from V and 4 bases from J, with 14 bases between. This CDR3 is 16 amino acids long. Germline CDR1 SGHTA, CDR2 FQGNSA. In DNA form, the CDR3 reads TGTGCCAGCAGCTTATTCCGGTCCGCGGCCACCGGGGAGCTGTTTTTT. Amino acid sequence: CASSLFRSAATGELFF.

This clonotype was seen only a few times. The chain employs TRBV2 and TRBJ1-2, with a possible D match to TRBD1 (6 bases). The V end lost 8 bases, the J end lost 5 bases, and 9 bases lay between the germline ends. CDR1 SNHLY and CDR2 FYNNEI come from the germline V gene. This CDR3 is built from 11 residues. DNA for the CDR3: TGTGCCAGCTTAGGGGGATATGGCTACACCTTC. Its translation is CASLGGYGYTF.

This chain connects TRBV28 to TRBJ1-6; D remains unclear. Per germline, CDR1 MDHEN and CDR2 SYDVKM. The CDR3 totals 12 residues. The V gene lost 4 bases and the J gene lost 10 bases, with 8 bases spanning the gap. The CDR3 coding sequence is TGTGCCAGCAGTTCGGTTGACTCACCCCTCCACTTT. Encoded protein: CASSSVDSPLHF.

Only a few counts were recorded for this clonotype. The chain uses TRBV7-9 and TRBJ1-5; D is possibly TRBD1 (6 bases). The V end lost 1 base, the J end lost 0 bases, and 13 bases lay between the germline ends. The CDR3 contains 17 residues. From germline, CDR1 is SEHNR and CDR2 FQNEAQ (reference sequence). For the CDR3, the DNA is TGTGCCAGCAGCTTAGTCGGCAGGGGCTATAGCAATCAGCCCCAGCATTTT. Translated: CASSLVGRGYSNQPQHF.